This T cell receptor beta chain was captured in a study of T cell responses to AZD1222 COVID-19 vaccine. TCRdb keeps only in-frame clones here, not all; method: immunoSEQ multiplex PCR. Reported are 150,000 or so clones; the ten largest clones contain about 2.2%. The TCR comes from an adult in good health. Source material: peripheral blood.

The CDR3 DNA is TGTGCCAGCAGCCAATCAACGGGATCCCACTACGAGCAGTACTTC. It specifies CASSQSTGSHYEQYF. The V gene is TRBV4-2, the J gene TRBJ2-7, with a possible D match to TRBD2 (5 bases). Germline assignment: CDR1 LGHNA and CDR2 YNFKEQ. Trimming shortened V by 2 bases and J by 3 bases, and 14 bases separated the two germline ends. The length of the CDR3 is 15 residues.